These 32 T cell receptor beta chains share one sample of origin, sequenced in a study of shared clonotypes between healthy human individuals (dated by TCRdb to the early 2020s). The method was the immunoSEQ multiplex PCR assay. Entries here come from immuneACCESS through TCRdb and include only in-frame sequences with V and J called. Some clones fail to appear in such tables; in the studies checked, an unresolved V gene covers under half of the shortfall, and the cause of the remainder is unknown. The sample has some 500,000 clones on record, roughly three quarters of them singletons. The biggest ten clones account for 12% of the sample. Material for sequencing was PBMCs. These receptors were obtained from a woman aged 40 to 49 in good health. Some clones in this sample may be carry-over from other donors' samples.

Turning to this clone: A read error may account for a junction end that differs from germline. V gene TRBV28 combines with J gene TRBJ2-1; D is undetermined. This CDR3 has 12 residues. Germline CDR1 and CDR2: MDHEN and SYDVKM. DNA of the CDR3: TGTGCCAGCAGTTTGGAAGGGTTAGACATAGTCTTC. Residues: CASSLEGLDIVF. The full variable domain, completed using reference TRBV28 and TRBJ2-1, is DVKVTQSSRYLVKRTGEKVFLECVQDMDHENMFWYRQDPGLGLRLIYFSYDVKMKEKGDIPEGYSVSREKKERFSLILESASTNQTSMYLCASSLEGLDIVFGPGTRLTVL.

The chain employs TRBV19 and TRBJ1-4, with D unresolved. The CDR3 loop spans 12 amino acids. In germline, CDR1 is LNHDA, CDR2 SQIVND (reference sequence). The V end lost 3 bases, the J end lost 8 bases, and 7 bases lay between the germline ends. CDR3 region: CASSIGREKLFF. CDR3 nucleotide sequence: TGTGCCAGTAGTATCGGACGGGAAAAACTGTTTTTT.

The V call is TRBV4-2, the J call TRBJ2-7, with D perhaps given as TRBD1 or TRBD2 (5 bases each). The CDR3 consists of 14 residues. Germline CDR1 reads LGHNA; CDR2 reads YNFKEQ. The V end lost 0 bases, the J end lost 5 bases, and 11 bases lay between the germline ends. Here the CDR3 DNA reads TGTGCCAGCAGCCAAGAACGTGTGGGGGACGAGCAGTACTTC. Its translation: CASSQERVGDEQYF.

This sequence joins TRBV2 and TRBJ2-3; 7 bases map to TRBD1. CDR1 is SNHLY and CDR2 is FYNNEI in the germline V gene. Trimming took 6 bases from V and 0 from J; bases not matched to a gene: 3. The CDR3 is 14 amino acids. The CDR3 DNA follows: TGTGCCAGCAGCTGGGACAGTAGCACAGATACGCAGTATTTT. Amino acid sequence: CASSWDSSTDTQYF.

In its sample, this clone was seen once. The V call is TRBV9, the J call TRBJ1-5; possibly TRBD1 for D (5 bases). The CDR3 has 13 amino acids. From germline, CDR1 is SGDLS and CDR2 YYNGEE. Trimming cost V 0 bases and J 9 bases, with 10 bases left between them. The CDR3 sequence is CASSVDPQAPQHF. CDR3 DNA sequence: TGTGCCAGCAGCGTAGATCCACAGGCGCCCCAGCATTTT.

The genes are TRBV5-1 and TRBJ2-2, with D possibly called TRBD1 or TRBD2 (6 bases each). V lost 0 bases and J 1 base, leaving 10 bases between the germline ends. The germline V gene encodes CDR1 SGHRS and CDR2 YFSETQ. The CDR3 is made up of 16 amino acids. The CDR3 protein is CASSLDGGLNTGELFF. CDR3 DNA sequence: TGCGCCAGCAGCTTGGATGGGGGGCTGAACACCGGGGAGCTGTTTTTT.

The rearrangement uses TRBV5-4 and TRBJ2-7; 9 nucleotides match TRBD1. V was clipped by 5 bases and J by 3 bases; unmatched bases: 3. The CDR3 covers 13 residues. CDR1 and CDR2 (germline): SGHNT, YYREEE (reference sequence). CDR3 region: CASRPGQGYEQYF. Here the CDR3 DNA reads TGTGCCAGCAGACCGGGACAGGGCTACGAGCAGTACTTC.

The V gene is TRBV28, the J gene TRBJ2-7; TRBD1 or TRBD2 may be the D gene (6 bases each). This CDR3 is built from 15 residues. V was cut by 5 bases and J by 3 bases, with 17 bases left in between. Germline V gene data show CDR1 as MDHEN and CDR2 as SYDVKM. The CDR3: CASSARTGRLYEQYF. The CDR3 nucleotides read TGTGCCAGCAGTGCCCGAACAGGGAGGCTCTACGAGCAGTACTTC.

CDR3 protein: CASSSWTQETQYF. In DNA form, the CDR3 reads TGTGCCAGCAGCTCTTGGACCCAAGAGACCCAGTACTTC. J is TRBJ2-5 and V is TRBV11-3; no clear D. The V end was cut by 4 bases, the J end by 1 base, with 7 bases between. Germline V gene data show CDR1 as SGHNT and CDR2 as YENEEA. The CDR3 contains 13 residues.

Here the CDR3 DNA reads TGTGCCAGCAGCAGAACCTTGGATGAGCAGTTCTTC. Residues: CASSRTLDEQFF. This chain joins TRBV7-9 and TRBJ2-1; D remains unclear. V gave up 5 bases and J gave up 8 bases, with 10 bases separating them. This CDR3 spans 12 amino acids. Germline lookup yields CDR1 SEHNR and CDR2 FQNEAQ (reference sequence).

This clone was detected a few times. The chain is built from TRBV6-4 and TRBJ2-3; perhaps TRBD2 as D (6 bases). The CDR3 covers 16 residues. Germline lookup yields CDR1 MRHNA and CDR2 SNTAGT. Trimming cost V 4 bases and J 3 bases, with 17 bases left between them. The CDR3 bases are TGTGCCAGCAGTGCCTCCGCGGCTAGCGATACAGATACGCAGTATTTT. Translating it yields CASSASAASDTDTQYF.

The rearrangement joins TRBV5-4 to TRBJ2-1; TRBD2 matches at 12 bases. The ends lost 3 bases at V and 7 bases at J; junction bases unmatched: 5. From germline, CDR1 is SGHNT and CDR2 YYREEE (reference sequence). This CDR3 has 15 residues. CDR3 sequence reads: CASSSRTSGVNEQFF. In nucleotides, the CDR3 is TGTGCCAGCAGCTCGCGGACTAGCGGGGTGAATGAGCAGTTCTTC.

This clone turned up a few times. The chain employs TRBV7-9 and TRBJ2-6; D is unclear. The CDR3 is made up of 14 amino acids. Trimming removed 1 base at V and 1 base at J, with 2 bases between. Germline V gene data show CDR1 as SEHNR and CDR2 as FQNEAQ (reference sequence). CDR3 region: CASSLGSGANVLTF. Written as DNA, the CDR3 is TGTGCCAGCAGCTTAGGGTCTGGGGCCAACGTCCTGACTTTC.

About this clone itself: A far larger clone is one base from this, pointing to a likely read error. The chain's CDR3 is CASSLQGTEALF. CDR3 coding DNA: TGTGCCAGCAGTTTGCAGGGCACCGAAGCTCTCTTT. This chain links TRBV2 with TRBJ1-1, with a tentative D call TRBD1 (5 bases). In germline, CDR1 is SNHLY, CDR2 FYNNEI. CDR3 length: 12 residues. Combining the CDR3 with reference TRBV2 and TRBJ1-1 gives the whole variable domain EPEVTQTPSHQVTQMGQEVILRCVPISNHLYFYWYRQILGQKVEFLVSFYNNEISEKSEIFDDQFSVERPDGSNFTLKIRSTKLEDSAMYFCASSLQGTEALFGQGTRLTVV.

This chain joins TRBV7-2 and TRBJ2-7, with 8 bases identical to TRBD2. CDR3 length: 15 amino acids. The junction had 8 bases not matched to a gene; V was cut back by 6 bases and J by 1 base. The germline CDR1 and CDR2 sequences are SGHTA and FQGNSA. In nucleotides, the CDR3 is TGTGCCAGCAGTTTTTCTAGCGGGCCGTCCTACGAGCAGTACTTC. Translated, it gives CASSFSSGPSYEQYF.

About this clone itself: With a far larger clone one base away, a read error is the likely cause. The sample has other DNA sequences that encode this CDR3 too. The CDR3 spells CASSPSPNYGYTF. The CDR3 region has the DNA TGTGCCAGCAGTCCCTCACCCAACTATGGATACACCTTC. The rearrangement joins TRBV6-6 to TRBJ1-2; D ambiguous. This CDR3 spans 13 amino acids. The germline gives CDR1 MNHNY, CDR2 SVGAGI (reference sequence).

This clone was seen more than once but under ten times. The genes are TRBV2 and TRBJ1-5; D is uncertain. The germline gives CDR1 SNHLY, CDR2 FYNNEI. The CDR3 is 14 residues long. Trimming stripped 5 bases from V and 4 bases from J, with 12 bases between. The CDR3 nucleotides read TGTGCCAGCAGTCCAACGCGTACGAATCAGCCCCAGCATTTT. This gives the protein CASSPTRTNQPQHF.

This chain links TRBV7-2 with TRBJ2-7; no definite D call. The CDR3 runs 13 residues. V lost 0 bases and J lost 3, with 6 bases in between. From germline, CDR1 is SGHTA and CDR2 FQGNSA. The CDR3 DNA reads as TGTGCCAGCAGCTTAGCATTTGGCTACGAGCAGTACTTC. This gives the protein CASSLAFGYEQYF.

Only one count was recorded for this clone. The rearrangement joins TRBV6-4 to TRBJ2-6, with D hard to call. Trimming took off 10 bases at V and 0 bases at J, with 10 bases between the two ends. The CDR3 has 14 residues. Germline CDR1 and CDR2: MRHNA and SNTAGT. The CDR3 bases are TGTGCCATAACCGCGGACTCTGGGGCCAACGTCCTGACTTTC. It is translated as CAITADSGANVLTF.

The chain recombines TRBV11-2 with TRBJ1-4; D remains ambiguous. CDR1 is SGHAT, CDR2 FQNNGV, per germline. Trimming removed 0 bases from V and 4 bases from J, with 3 bases in between. The CDR3 is 13 amino acids. The chain's CDR3 is CASSLEFNEKLFF. CDR3 in DNA: TGTGCCAGCAGCTTAGAATTTAATGAAAAACTGTTTTTT.

V is TRBV2 and J is TRBJ2-5, with D unclear. Germline V lookup: CDR1 SNHLY, CDR2 FYNNEI. The V gene lost 8 bases and the J gene lost 3 bases, with 7 bases spanning the gap. CDR3 size: 11 residues. In DNA form, the CDR3 reads TGTGCCAGCGTAGAGGAAGAGACCCAGTACTTC. It specifies CASVEEETQYF.

This clone appeared a few times. The chain links TRBV6-1 to TRBJ2-4; no clear D. The germline gives CDR1 MNHNS, CDR2 SASEGT. Trimming left V 6 bases short and J 10 bases short, with 7 bases between. The CDR3 has 10 amino acids. Written as DNA, the CDR3 is TGTGCCAGCAGCGCCCCGATTCAGTACTTC. Translating it yields CASSAPIQYF.

This sequence joins TRBV18 and TRBJ2-7, with 10 bases fitting TRBD1. CDR1 is KGHSH, CDR2 LQKENI, per germline. This CDR3 is 15 amino acids long. Losses at the gene ends were 3 bases for V and 2 bases for J; bases not matched to a gene: 4. The CDR3 is CASSPGTGAPYEQYF. Written as DNA, the CDR3 is TGTGCCAGCTCACCCGGGACAGGGGCACCCTACGAGCAGTACTTC.

The rearrangement links TRBV7-2 to TRBJ2-7, with a weak D call TRBD2 (5 bases). CDR1 SGHTA and CDR2 FQGNSA come from the germline V gene. The CDR3 is made up of 16 amino acids. The V end lost 1 base, the J end lost 0 bases, and 13 bases lay between the germline ends. The CDR3 loop reads CASSLGALVSSYEQYF. The CDR3 DNA follows: TGTGCCAGCAGCTTAGGTGCACTAGTAAGCTCCTACGAGCAGTACTTC.

As for this clone: Other DNA variants within this sample encode the same CDR3. The J gene is TRBJ2-7, the V gene TRBV7-6, with 11 nucleotides matching TRBD1. V dropped 0 bases and J dropped 4; count of bases not matched to a gene: 2. In germline, CDR1 is SGHVS, CDR2 FNYEAQ. The length of the CDR3 is 15 residues. CDR3 sequence (DNA): TGTGCCAGCAGCTTAGCCGGGACAGGGGGGTACGAGCAGTACTTC. This gives the protein CASSLAGTGGYEQYF.

The chain combines TRBV18 with TRBJ1-5, with D perhaps TRBD1 (5 bases). The germline V gene encodes CDR1 KGHSH and CDR2 LQKENI. The CDR3 extends over 14 amino acids. With 5 bases removed from V and 5 bases from J, the gap between germline ends came to 13 bases. The DNA of the CDR3 is TGTGCCAGCTCAACCCGGGACGGCGATCAGCCCCAGCATTTT. Translated: CASSTRDGDQPQHF.

This clone appeared a few times. V gene TRBV20-1 combines with J gene TRBJ2-7; D assignment may be TRBD1 or TRBD2 (5 bases each). CDR3 length equals 10 residues. Germline V gene lookup returns CDR1 DFQATT and CDR2 SNEGSKA (reference sequence). The germline V and J ends were trimmed by 6 bases and 7 bases, with 10 bases remaining between them. CDR3 residues: CSAGPREQYF. The CDR3 region has the DNA TGCAGTGCGGGACCCCGTGAGCAGTACTTC.

This chain connects TRBV28 to TRBJ1-2; possibly TRBD1 for D (5 bases). This CDR3 contains 15 residues. The germline CDR1 and CDR2 sequences are MDHEN and SYDVKM. V lost 7 bases, J lost 5 bases, and 20 bases lay in between. For the CDR3, the DNA is TGTGCCAGCAATACTCGGGCAGGGCGGGAATATGGCTACACCTTC. This gives the protein CASNTRAGREYGYTF.

This chain joins TRBV28 and TRBJ2-7; weak D call: TRBD1 (5 bases). This CDR3 contains 14 residues. CDR1 and CDR2 (germline): MDHEN, SYDVKM. The V and J ends lost 3 bases and 5 bases respectively, with 14 bases between them. CDR3 bases: TGTGCCAGCAGTTTTCAAACCCAGGGTGACGAGCAGTACTTC. It yields the protein CASSFQTQGDEQYF.

This chain links TRBV29-1 with TRBJ1-5; the D gene is possibly TRBD1 (6 bases). CDR3 length: 12 amino acids. Trimming took 7 bases from V and 7 from J, leaving 14 bases between them. Germline CDR1 SQVTM, CDR2 ANQGSEA. The CDR3 is CSAGQLGQPQHF. CDR3 bases: TGCAGCGCCGGACAGTTAGGACAGCCCCAGCATTTT. Drawing the rest from reference TRBV29-1 and TRBJ1-5, the complete variable domain is SAVISQKPSRDICQRGTSLTIQCQVDSQVTMMFWYRQQPGQSLTLIATANQGSEATYESGFVIDKFPISRPNLTFSTLTVSNMSPEDSSIYLCSAGQLGQPQHFGDGTRLSIL.

The CDR3 DNA follows: TGTGCCTGGATTGGAGGGAGACAGCCCCAGCATTTT. As protein: CAWIGGRQPQHF. The chain is built from TRBV30 and TRBJ1-5; no reliable D call. CDR3 length: 12 residues. CDR1 is GTSNPN, CDR2 SVGIG, per germline (reference sequence). V lost 4 bases and J lost 7, with 11 bases in between.

The gene calls are TRBV18 and TRBJ2-2, with 7 bases matching TRBD1. From germline, CDR1 is KGHSH and CDR2 LQKENI. V gave up 3 bases and J gave up 4 bases; unmatched junction bases: 5. There are 15 residues in the CDR3. The CDR3 region has the DNA TGTGCCAGCTCACCGCGGCAGGGGGTCACCGGGGAGCTGTTTTTT. As protein: CASSPRQGVTGELFF.